This record concerns one TCR beta chain sequence. Its antigen remains unidentified. The junction shows a germline mismatch at one end, possibly a read error. Other nucleotide sequences in the sample specify the same CDR3. The sample originates from a study of metastatic and nonmetastatic thyroid tumors. Study in general: Repertoires were compared across blood and tumor or nodule tissue from malignant and benign thyroid patients. Study results and caveats: When malignant thyroid tumors were compared with benign nodules, TCR beta diversity was reportedly significantly higher in the malignant tumors. This held in both blood and tumor samples.

No treatment had been given to any patient before thyroid surgery. This CDR3 comprises 16 residues. CDR1 MDHEN and CDR2 SYDVKM come from the germline V gene. TCRdb re-analyzed the PCR reads using MiXCR. The data show fewer than 20,000 clones, with about 25% seen just once and more than 9% held by the top ten. The rearrangement joins TRBV28 to TRBJ2-1; 12 bases are a match to TRBD2. The receptor was isolated from a female donor with papillary thyroid cancer or a benign thyroid nodule (not recorded which). Some clones in this sample may be carry-over from other donors' samples. The sequencing sample was made of adjacent normal tissue. The CDR3 DNA is TGTGCCAGCAGTAAGCAACTAGCGGGAGGCCACAACGAGCAGTTCTTC. Protein sequence: CASSKQLAGGHNEQFF.